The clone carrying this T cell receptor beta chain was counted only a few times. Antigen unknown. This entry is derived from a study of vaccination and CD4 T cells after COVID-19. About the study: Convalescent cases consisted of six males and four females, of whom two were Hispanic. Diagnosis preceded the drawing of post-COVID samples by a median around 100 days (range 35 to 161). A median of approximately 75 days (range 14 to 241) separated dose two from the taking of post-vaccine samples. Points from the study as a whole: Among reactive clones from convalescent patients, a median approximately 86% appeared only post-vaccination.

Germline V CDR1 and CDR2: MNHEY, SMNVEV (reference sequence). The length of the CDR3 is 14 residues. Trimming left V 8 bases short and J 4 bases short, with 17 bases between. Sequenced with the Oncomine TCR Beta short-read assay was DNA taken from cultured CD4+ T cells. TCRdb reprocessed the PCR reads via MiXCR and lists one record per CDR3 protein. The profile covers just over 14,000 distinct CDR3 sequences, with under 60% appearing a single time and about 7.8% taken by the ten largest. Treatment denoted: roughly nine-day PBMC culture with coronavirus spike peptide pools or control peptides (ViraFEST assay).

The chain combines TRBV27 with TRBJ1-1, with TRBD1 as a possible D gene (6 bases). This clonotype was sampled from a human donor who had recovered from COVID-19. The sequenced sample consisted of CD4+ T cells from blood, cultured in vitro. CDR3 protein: CASLRQEGRTEAFF. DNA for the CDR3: TGTGCCAGCCTCCGACAGGAGGGACGCACTGAAGCTTTCTTT.